The TCR beta chain described here comes from a study of vaccination and CD4 T cells after COVID-19. Across the study: Sampling that followed vaccination took place a median roughly 69 days after dose two, within a range of 14 to 241.

This clonotype came up a few times. Its antigen is unidentified. CD4+ T cells that had been cultured provided DNA sequenced with the Oncomine TCR Beta short-read assay. CD4+ T cells were cultured, and genomic DNA was extracted from them. TCRdb re-called the PCR reads through MiXCR, storing one row per CDR3 protein. The data contain fewer than 15,000 distinct CDR3 sequences, just over 20% of them singletons. The CDR3 sequence is 16 residues long. Trimming pared 1 base from V and 5 bases from J, leaving 20 bases between. CDR1 is GTSNPN, CDR2 SVGIG, per germline (reference sequence). Sample treatment: roughly 11-day PBMC culture with coronavirus spike peptide pools or control peptides (ViraFEST assay). General study points: Convalescent patients displayed a median about 86% of reactive clones emerging only post-vaccination. Post-vaccination reactive clonotypes (median around 40) did not differ significantly from post-infection (21).

The TCR sequence derives from a human donor who received a COVID-19 vaccine. The chain is built from TRBV30 and TRBJ2-5; TRBD1 is a possible D gene (6 bases). The sequences come from CD4+ T cells from blood, cultured in vitro, collected before SARS-CoV-2 vaccination. CDR3: CAWSGQGHRLRETQYF. The CDR3 region has the DNA TGTGCCTGGAGTGGGCAGGGGCACCGTCTAAGGGAGACCCAGTACTTC.